A single sample gave rise to the 29 T cell receptor beta chains below, sequenced in a study of T cell changes during pregnancy in multiple sclerosis. Some clones are missing from TCRdb's copy, which holds only in-frame ones; the method was immunoSEQ multiplex PCR. The sample contains approximately 63,000 clones, 80% to 95% of which appear only once. This specimen was peripheral blood, taken in the third trimester of pregnancy. The receptors stem from a female donor in good health, enrolled as a control in a pregnancy study.

The chain has TRBV28 and TRBJ1-2; tentative D call: TRBD1 (5 bases). CDR1 and CDR2 (germline): MDHEN, SYDVKM. There are 14 residues in the CDR3. V was pared by 6 bases and J by 7 bases, with 18 bases between. Written as DNA, the CDR3 is TGTGCCAGCAGCCGCTCTACAGGTCACCGTGGCTACACCTTC. It specifies CASSRSTGHRGYTF.

The chain carries TRBV5-1 and TRBJ2-5; D unclear. CDR1 and CDR2 from the germline V gene are SGHRS and YFSETQ. The CDR3 contains 13 residues. V lost 7 bases and J 2 bases, leaving 12 bases between the germline ends. The CDR3 reads CASCDAVQETQYF. CDR3 sequence (DNA): TGCGCCAGCTGTGACGCGGTTCAAGAGACCCAGTACTTC.

V usage is TRBV7-9 and J usage is TRBJ1-1, with no clear D. The CDR3 has 12 residues. Trimming removed 5 bases at V and 1 base at J, with 5 bases between. Germline CDR1 reads SEHNR; CDR2 reads FQNEAQ (reference sequence). The CDR3 sequence is CASSPQNTEAFF. DNA of the CDR3: TGTGCCAGCAGCCCACAGAACACTGAAGCTTTCTTT.

J is TRBJ2-5 and V is TRBV18; 9 nucleotides agree with TRBD1. The CDR3 is 16 residues long. CDR1 and CDR2 (germline): KGHSH, LQKENI. V dropped 5 bases and J dropped 5; count of bases not matched to a gene: 12. The DNA for the CDR3 is TGTGCCAGCTCAATAGGAACGGGACAGGGCAGGGAGACCCAGTACTTC. Its protein product is CASSIGTGQGRETQYF.

The chain links TRBV7-9 to TRBJ2-1; TRBD2 might be the D (6 bases). The CDR3 covers 13 residues. CDR1 and CDR2 from the germline V gene are SEHNR and FQNEAQ (reference sequence). Trimming stripped 1 base from V and 13 bases from J, with 14 bases between. CDR3 nucleotides: TGTGCCAGCAGCTTAGGGTGGCGCGGGACCCAGTTCTTC. Its translation: CASSLGWRGTQFF.

The V gene is TRBV12-5, the J gene TRBJ2-5, with 12 nucleotides matching TRBD2. The CDR3 is 15 amino acids. V lost 4 bases and J lost 2; bases outside the gene matches: 2. Germline CDR1 and CDR2: LGHNT and FRNRAP. The CDR3 nucleotides read TGTGCTAGTGGTTCAGGACTAGCGGGGCAAGAGACCCAGTACTTC. Residues: CASGSGLAGQETQYF.

The rearrangement joins TRBV4-2 to TRBJ2-7; 8 bases map to TRBD2. The CDR3 extends over 16 amino acids. Per germline, CDR1 LGHNA and CDR2 YNFKEQ. The ends lost 3 bases at V and 2 bases at J; junction bases unmatched: 9. CDR3 DNA: TGTGCCAGCAGCCAGCCTTTAGCGGGGCGAACCTACGAGCAGTACTTC. This codes for CASSQPLAGRTYEQYF.

The chain links TRBV28 to TRBJ1-2, with D uncertain. The CDR3 covers 13 residues. The germline V and J ends were trimmed by 2 bases and 8 bases, with 12 bases remaining between them. Germline CDR1 is MDHEN and CDR2 is SYDVKM. CDR3 loop: CASSLIRHQGYTF. The CDR3 DNA follows: TGTGCCAGCAGTTTAATCCGACACCAGGGCTACACCTTC.

The chain recombines TRBV2 with TRBJ2-2; 7 bases line up with TRBD2. Germline V gene lookup returns CDR1 SNHLY and CDR2 FYNNEI. The CDR3 consists of 14 residues. V lost 2 bases to trimming and J lost 7 bases; unmatched junction nucleotides: 4. The CDR3 region is CASSELRGSGELFF. The CDR3 DNA reads as TGTGCCAGCAGTGAATTGCGGGGGAGCGGGGAGCTGTTTTTT.

The V and J genes are TRBV7-2 and TRBJ2-5; D might be TRBD2 (5 bases). CDR1 and CDR2 (germline): SGHTA, FQGNSA. The CDR3 is 14 residues long. The germline V and J ends were trimmed by 5 bases and 4 bases, with 14 bases remaining between them. CDR3 sequence: CASSLGLTGETQYF. In DNA form, the CDR3 reads TGTGCCAGCAGCCTCGGACTGACCGGAGAGACCCAGTACTTC.

The chain links TRBV7-3 to TRBJ2-1; 9 nucleotides line up with TRBD2. The CDR3 covers 18 residues. V shed 0 bases, J shed 6 bases, and the junction held 12 bases outside the gene matches. Germline V CDR1 and CDR2: SGHTA, FQGTGA. The CDR3 reads CASSLTSGGPHVFNEQFF. DNA for the CDR3: TGTGCCAGCAGCTTAACTAGCGGGGGACCTCATGTATTCAATGAGCAGTTCTTC.

The gene calls are TRBV6-6 and TRBJ1-3; D gene unclear. This CDR3 has 12 residues. The germline CDR1 and CDR2 sequences are MNHNY and SVGAGI (reference sequence). V was shortened by 4 bases and J by 7 bases, with 8 bases between the two germline ends. CDR3 residues: CASSSIWNTIYF. DNA of the CDR3: TGTGCCAGCAGTTCTATCTGGAACACCATATATTTT.

This clone has a handful of counts. The rearrangement joins TRBV5-4 to TRBJ2-5; tentatively, D is TRBD1 (7 bases). This CDR3 region has 14 residues. CDR1 and CDR2 from the germline V gene are SGHNT and YYREEE (reference sequence). The V end was cut by 0 bases, the J end by 5 bases, with 11 bases between. The CDR3 loop reads CASSLDSGGETQYF. CDR3 sequence (DNA): TGTGCCAGCAGCTTGGATTCAGGGGGGGAGACCCAGTACTTC.

With respect to this clone: Without the conserved terminal phenylalanine or tryptophan, this CDR3 likely stems from a read error. V usage is TRBV6-5 and J usage is TRBJ1-1; D may be TRBD1 (6 bases). Trimming pared 7 bases from V and 0 bases from J, leaving 12 bases between. Germline V gene sequence: CDR1 MNHEY, CDR2 SVGAGI. The CDR3 spans 14 residues. CDR3 in amino acids: CASTLDSLNTEAFS. For the CDR3, the DNA is TGTGCCAGCACCTTGGACAGCTTGAACACTGAAGCTTTCTCT.

The V call is TRBV7-3, the J call TRBJ2-2, with no clear D. Trimming cost V 3 bases and J 3 bases, with 14 bases left between them. The CDR3 is 16 amino acids. Germline V CDR1 and CDR2: SGHTA, FQGTGA. Here the CDR3 DNA reads TGTGCCAGCAGCTTCAGTCGCGTACGGGACACCGGGGAGCTGTTTTTT. Amino acid sequence: CASSFSRVRDTGELFF.

The chain has TRBV14 and TRBJ2-1; 11 bases are shared with TRBD2. J was trimmed by 12 bases and V by 0 bases; bases with no gene match: 7. Germline CDR1 is SGHDN and CDR2 is FVKESK. The CDR3 contains 15 residues. CDR3 nucleotides: TGTGCCAGCAGCCAAGATAGCGGGAGGGCCAGTAGGCAGTTCTTC. It is translated as CASSQDSGRASRQFF.

This clone appeared once. J is TRBJ1-1 and V is TRBV7-9, with D possibly TRBD1 on 5 matching bases. CDR3 length: 14 residues. The germline V gene encodes CDR1 SEHNR and CDR2 FQNEAQ (reference sequence). The V end was cut by 3 bases, the J end by 3 bases, with 11 bases between. CDR3 sequence reads: CASSFDSLYTEAFF. The CDR3 bases are TGTGCCAGCAGCTTTGACAGCCTTTACACTGAAGCTTTCTTT.

The chain couples TRBV9 to TRBJ2-3, with 12 bases fitting TRBD2. Trimming cost V 1 base and J 5 bases; bases outside gene matches: 14. The CDR3 loop spans 19 amino acids. The germline V gene encodes CDR1 SGDLS and CDR2 YYNGEE. The CDR3 spells CASSVRGGLAGRGEDTQYF. CDR3 bases: TGTGCCAGCAGCGTACGCGGAGGACTAGCGGGGCGGGGGGAAGATACGCAGTATTTT. The full variable domain, completed using reference TRBV9 and TRBJ2-3, is DSGVTQTPKHLITATGQRVTLRCSPRSGDLSVYWYQQSLDQGLQFLIQYYNGEERAKGNILERFSAQQFPDLHSELNLSSLELGDSALYFCASSVRGGLAGRGEDTQYFGPGTRLTVL.

The chain carries TRBV19 and TRBJ1-2, with D unclear. Germline lookup yields CDR1 LNHDA and CDR2 SQIVND (reference sequence). The CDR3 totals 11 residues. V lost 9 bases and J 8 bases, leaving 13 bases between the germline ends. The CDR3 protein is CASSGERGYTF. CDR3 bases: TGTGCCAGCTCCGGGGAGAGAGGCTACACCTTC. Drawing the rest from reference TRBV19 and TRBJ1-2, the complete variable domain is DGGITQSPKYLFRKEGQNVTLSCEQNLNHDAMYWYRQDPGQGLRLIYYSQIVNDFQKGDIAEGYSVSREKKESFPLTVTSAQKNPTAFYLCASSGERGYTFGSGTRLTVV.

V gene TRBV21-1 combines with J gene TRBJ2-7; the listed D gene, TRBD1, was not tested against the DNA. TRBV21-1 represents a pseudogene. The CDR3 consists of 17 residues. CDR3 nucleotide sequence: TGTGCCAGCAGCATCGGACAGGAGTTTCTAGGGCAGTACGAGCAGTACTTC. It specifies CASSIGQEFLGQYEQYF.

This rearrangement joins TRBV5-1 to TRBJ2-1; D perhaps matches TRBD2 (5 bases). Germline V lookup: CDR1 SGHRS, CDR2 YFSETQ. V was clipped by 7 bases and J by 0 bases, with 11 bases between them. There are 14 residues in the CDR3. This CDR3 reads CASYPGSSYNEQFF. In DNA form, the CDR3 reads TGCGCCAGCTACCCGGGGAGCTCCTACAATGAGCAGTTCTTC. Supplemented by reference TRBV5-1 and TRBJ2-1, the full variable domain reads KAGVTQTPRYLIKTRGQQVTLSCSPISGHRSVSWYQQTPGQGLQFLFEYFSETQRNKGNFPGRFSGRQFSNSRSEMNVSTLELGDSALYLCASYPGSSYNEQFFGPGTRLTVL.

V gene TRBV14 combines with J gene TRBJ1-5, with D unresolved. The length of the CDR3 is 13 residues. From germline, CDR1 is SGHDN and CDR2 FVKESK. V gave up 0 bases and J gave up 12 bases, with 12 bases separating them. The DNA of the CDR3 is TGTGCCAGCAGCCAAGACTCCGCAAGCCACCAGCATTTT. Protein product: CASSQDSASHQHF.

The chain carries TRBV2 and TRBJ2-1; TRBD2 matches at 15 bases. Germline V CDR1 and CDR2: SNHLY, FYNNEI. The CDR3 runs to 15 residues. The V gene end was trimmed by 6 bases and the J gene end by 8 bases; junction bases not matched to a gene: 5. The CDR3 loop reads CASRGTSGRIYEQFF. The CDR3 coding sequence is TGTGCCAGCAGGGGGACTAGCGGGAGGATCTATGAGCAGTTCTTC.

This chain connects TRBV7-9 to TRBJ2-1; 9 bases map to TRBD1. There are 14 residues in the CDR3. With 5 bases clipped from V and 8 bases from J, the junction kept 7 bases outside the gene matches. Germline V gives CDR1 SEHNR, CDR2 FQNEAQ (reference sequence). The CDR3 protein is CASSNRDRVHEQFF. For the CDR3, the DNA is TGTGCCAGCAGCAACCGGGACAGGGTCCATGAGCAGTTCTTC.

The DNA of the CDR3 is TGTGCCAGCAGTGACTCCGGGACTAGGGACTACAATGAGCAGTTCTTC. Protein sequence: CASSDSGTRDYNEQFF. This rearrangement joins TRBV6-4 to TRBJ2-1, with 8 bases that match TRBD2. Germline V gives CDR1 MRHNA, CDR2 SNTAGT. The V gene end was trimmed by 0 bases and the J gene end by 3 bases; junction bases not matched to a gene: 4. The CDR3 contains 16 residues.

This rearrangement joins TRBV19 to TRBJ2-1; 8 nucleotides line up with TRBD2. Germline V CDR1 and CDR2: LNHDA, SQIVND (reference sequence). This CDR3 spans 14 amino acids. V trimming: 5 bases; J trimming: 8 bases; junction bases outside the gene matches: 8. The CDR3 loop is CASSPGTSLHEQFF. CDR3 in DNA: TGTGCCAGTAGTCCCGGGACTAGTCTTCATGAGCAGTTCTTC.

This rearrangement joins TRBV7-2 to TRBJ2-7; 9 bases fit TRBD2. Germline CDR1 is SGHTA and CDR2 is FQGNSA. V shed 1 base, J shed 6 bases, and the junction held 1 base outside the gene matches. CDR3 size: 13 residues. CDR3 residues: CASSLVLAGEQYF. In nucleotides, the CDR3 is TGTGCCAGCAGCTTAGTACTAGCGGGCGAGCAGTACTTC.

The chain uses TRBV25-1 and TRBJ2-1, with no clear D. V shed 4 bases and J shed 5 bases, with 3 bases lying between them. The germline V gene has CDR1 MGHDK and CDR2 SYGVNS. This CDR3 is 11 amino acids long. CDR3 residues: CASSANNEQFF. In nucleotides, the CDR3 is TGTGCCAGCAGTGCAAACAATGAGCAGTTCTTC.

The V gene is TRBV6-1, the J gene TRBJ2-1; weak D call: TRBD2 (5 bases). Per germline, CDR1 MNHNS and CDR2 SASEGT. V lost 7 bases and J lost 3, with 13 bases in between. The length of the CDR3 is 14 residues. The CDR3 spells CASTGSGDYNEQFF. The CDR3 bases are TGTGCCAGCACGGGATCAGGAGACTACAATGAGCAGTTCTTC.